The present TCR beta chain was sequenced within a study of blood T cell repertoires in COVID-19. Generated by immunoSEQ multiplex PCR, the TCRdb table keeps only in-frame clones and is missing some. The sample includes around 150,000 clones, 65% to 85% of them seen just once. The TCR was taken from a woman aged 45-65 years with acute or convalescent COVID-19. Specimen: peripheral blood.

CDR3 amino acids: CASSSPSGGAGRRETQYF. CDR3 bases: TGTGCCAGCAGCTCTCCTAGCGGGGGGGCCGGGAGGAGGGAGACCCAGTACTTC. This chain uses TRBV7-6 with TRBJ2-5, with 12 bases lining up with TRBD2. The V and J ends lost 4 bases and 5 bases, in that order; junction bases with no gene match: 14. Germline V gives CDR1 SGHVS, CDR2 FNYEAQ. The CDR3 consists of 18 residues.